Each of the 14 T cell receptor beta chains below was sequenced from the same sample in a study of T-cell reconstitution after alpha-beta-depleted transplantation in children. Preparation of the TCRbeta library used unique molecular identifiers. A single record per CDR3 protein comes from TCRdb applying MiXCR to the PCR reads. The sample comprises approximately 350,000 distinct CDR3 sequences, 13% of which are singletons, and 4% to 5.5% rests with the top ten. Material: PBMCs, obtained from the stem cell graft. The receptors derive from a human donor who donated a stem cell graft to a child with Fanconi anemia.

In its sample, this clonotype was seen a few times. V is TRBV7-2 and J is TRBJ1-6; D call uncertain. CDR1 is SGHTA, CDR2 FQGNSA, per germline. The CDR3 sequence is 15 residues long. V lost 2 bases, J lost 5 bases, and 10 bases lay in between. The CDR3 loop is CASSLRGTDNSPLHF. CDR3 sequence (DNA): TGTGCCAGCAGCTTACGGGGTACGGATAATTCACCCCTCCACTTT.

V and J are TRBV29-1 and TRBJ2-7; D could derive from TRBD1 or TRBD2 (5 bases each). Trimming took off 6 bases at V and 7 bases at J, with 13 bases between the two ends. Germline V gene data show CDR1 as SQVTM and CDR2 as ANQGSEA. The CDR3 totals 11 residues. The CDR3 loop reads CSVGASGEQYF. The DNA for the CDR3 is TGCAGCGTCGGGGCCTCTGGTGAGCAGTACTTC.

This clonotype was detected ten times or more. The chain employs TRBV29-1 and TRBJ2-3; either TRBD1 or TRBD2 may supply D (5 bases each). Trimming left V 1 base short and J 1 base short, with 6 bases between. CDR3 length: 13 amino acids. Germline loops: CDR1 SQVTM, CDR2 ANQGSEA. The CDR3 reads CSVEVGGTDTQYF. The CDR3 region has the DNA TGCAGCGTTGAAGTGGGGGGCACAGATACGCAGTATTTT.

This clonotype occurred many times. V gene TRBV20-1 combines with J gene TRBJ1-6; weak D call: TRBD1 (6 bases). Trimming took off 1 base at V and 7 bases at J, with 8 bases between the two ends. In germline, CDR1 is DFQATT, CDR2 SNEGSKA (reference sequence). This CDR3 has 13 amino acids. The chain's CDR3 is CSARGDTNSPLHF. CDR3 DNA sequence: TGCAGTGCTAGAGGGGACACAAATTCACCCCTCCACTTT.

J is TRBJ2-5 and V is TRBV29-1; D not certain. The CDR3 spans 10 residues. V lost 3 bases and J lost 3, with 2 bases in between. Germline values: CDR1 SQVTM, CDR2 ANQGSEA. CDR3 DNA: TGCAGCGTTGATGAAGAGACCCAGTACTTC. Protein sequence: CSVDEETQYF.

The chain couples TRBV20-1 to TRBJ1-5; 9 nucleotides align to TRBD1. Germline V gene data show CDR1 as DFQATT and CDR2 as SNEGSKA (reference sequence). This CDR3 has 14 amino acids. With V trimmed by 5 bases and J by 10 bases, 12 bases remained unmatched. The CDR3: CSAASGTGLSPQHF. The CDR3 DNA follows: TGCAGTGCTGCCTCCGGGACAGGGCTCTCCCCCCAGCATTTT.

In nucleotides, the CDR3 is TGTGCCAGCAGGGCTGGCAGTAGTGACTATACTGAGCAGTTCTTC. Its translation is CASRAGSSDYTEQFF. The chain employs TRBV9 and TRBJ2-1; weak D call: TRBD2 (5 bases). In germline, CDR1 is SGDLS, CDR2 YYNGEE. Trimming removed 5 bases at V and 9 bases at J, with 21 bases between. CDR3 length equals 15 residues.

This clonotype was detected a few times. J is TRBJ1-1 and V is TRBV29-1; D remains ambiguous. Trimming removed 2 bases from V and 6 bases from J, with 10 bases in between. The CDR3 loop spans 12 amino acids. From germline, CDR1 is SQVTM and CDR2 ANQGSEA. DNA of the CDR3: TGCAGCGTTGAAATAACTGGGGCTGAAGCTTTCTTT. Translated, it gives CSVEITGAEAFF.

This clonotype was seen a handful of times. CDR3 in amino acids: CASSYGVVDTQYF. As DNA, the CDR3 is TGTGCCAGCAGTTACGGAGTGGTGGATACGCAGTATTTT. The chain has TRBV12-3 or TRBV12-4 and TRBJ2-3; D is unresolved. The CDR3 consists of 13 residues. Trimming removed 4 bases at V and 6 bases at J, with 11 bases between.

The sample holds a few counts of this clonotype. The rearrangement joins TRBV29-1 to TRBJ1-1; the D is unclear. Between the trimmed V and J ends, which lost 4 bases and 1 base, there was a span of 7 bases. The CDR3 totals 12 residues. Germline CDR1 and CDR2: SQVTM and ANQGSEA. The CDR3 loop reads CSVVQSNTEAFF. CDR3 in DNA: TGCAGCGTTGTACAGTCGAACACTGAAGCTTTCTTT.

This clonotype was counted a few times. The gene calls are TRBV6-5 and TRBJ1-4; tentative D call: TRBD1 (6 bases). This CDR3 spans 14 amino acids. Trimming left V 4 bases short and J 5 bases short, with 11 bases between. The germline V gene has CDR1 MNHEY and CDR2 SVGAGI. The CDR3 loop reads CASSSTRGNEKLFF. CDR3 coding DNA: TGTGCCAGCAGTTCCACCAGGGGAAATGAAAAACTGTTTTTT.

Ten or more counts support this clonotype. V is TRBV5-1 and J is TRBJ2-3; no reliable D call. Trimming shortened V by 4 bases and J by 1 base, and 13 bases separated the two germline ends. The CDR3 sequence is 15 residues long. CDR1 is SGHRS, CDR2 YFSETQ, per germline. Here the CDR3 DNA reads TGCGCCAGCAGCGTATTCAGCTTTCGCACAGATACGCAGTATTTT. Translation: CASSVFSFRTDTQYF.

The chain carries TRBV6-5 and TRBJ2-3, with 11 bases identical to TRBD2. V shed 4 bases and J 0 bases; nucleotides not matched to a gene: 12. The CDR3 extends over 19 amino acids. Germline V CDR1 and CDR2: MNHEY, SVGAGI. For the CDR3, the DNA is TGTGCCAGCAGTTCTGCTCCTAGCGGGGGGACTTATAGCACAGATACGCAGTATTTT. Its protein is CASSSAPSGGTYSTDTQYF.

This clonotype was seen a handful of times. V gene TRBV29-1 combines with J gene TRBJ1-2, with 10 positions matching TRBD1. With V trimmed by 6 bases and J by 6 bases, 16 bases remained unmatched. The germline V gene has CDR1 SQVTM and CDR2 ANQGSEA. This CDR3 region has 16 residues. The CDR3 is CSVPTGQGTGFNGYTF. The CDR3 DNA reads TGCAGCGTACCGACGGGACAGGGGACCGGATTTAATGGCTACACCTTC.